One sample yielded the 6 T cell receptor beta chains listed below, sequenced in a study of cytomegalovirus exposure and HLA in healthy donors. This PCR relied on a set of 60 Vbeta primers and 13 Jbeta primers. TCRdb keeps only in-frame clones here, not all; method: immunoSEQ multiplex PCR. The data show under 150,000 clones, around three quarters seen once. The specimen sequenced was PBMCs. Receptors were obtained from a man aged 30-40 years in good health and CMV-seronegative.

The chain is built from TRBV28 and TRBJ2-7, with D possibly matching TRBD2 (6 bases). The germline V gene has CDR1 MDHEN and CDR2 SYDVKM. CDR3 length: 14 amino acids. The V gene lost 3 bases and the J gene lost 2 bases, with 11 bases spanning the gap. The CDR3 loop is CASSFPGATYEQYF. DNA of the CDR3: TGTGCCAGCAGTTTTCCGGGAGCAACCTACGAGCAGTACTTC.

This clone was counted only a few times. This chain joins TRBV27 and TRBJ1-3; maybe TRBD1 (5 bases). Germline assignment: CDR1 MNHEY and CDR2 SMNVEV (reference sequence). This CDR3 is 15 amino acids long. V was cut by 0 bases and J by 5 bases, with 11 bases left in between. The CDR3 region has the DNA TGTGCCAGCAGTTTATCCCTTGGGGCAAGAAACACCATATATTTT. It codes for CASSLSLGARNTIYF.

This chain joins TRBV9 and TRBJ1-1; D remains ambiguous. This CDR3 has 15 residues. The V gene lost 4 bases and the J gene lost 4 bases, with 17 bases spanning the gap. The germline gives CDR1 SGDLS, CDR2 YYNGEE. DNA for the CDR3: TGTGCCAGCAGCCCCGACGGGCGGGGTATCACTGAAGCTTTCTTT. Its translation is CASSPDGRGITEAFF.

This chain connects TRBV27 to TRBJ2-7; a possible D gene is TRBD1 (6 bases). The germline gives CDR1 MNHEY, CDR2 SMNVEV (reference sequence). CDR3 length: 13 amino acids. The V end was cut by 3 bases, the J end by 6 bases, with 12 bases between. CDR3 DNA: TGTGCCAGCAGTTTCGCAGGGGCGGGCGAGCAGTACTTC. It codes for CASSFAGAGEQYF.

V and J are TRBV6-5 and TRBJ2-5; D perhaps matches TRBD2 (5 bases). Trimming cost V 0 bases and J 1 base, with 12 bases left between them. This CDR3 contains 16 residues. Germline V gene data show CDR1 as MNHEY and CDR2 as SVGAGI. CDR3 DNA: TGTGCCAGCAGTTACTCTCGGACTTGGGCCCAAGAGACCCAGTACTTC. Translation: CASSYSRTWAQETQYF.

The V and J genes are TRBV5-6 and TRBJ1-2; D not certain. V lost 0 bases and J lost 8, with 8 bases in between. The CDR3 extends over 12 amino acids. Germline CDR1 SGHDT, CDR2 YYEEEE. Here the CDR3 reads CASSLGSLGYTF. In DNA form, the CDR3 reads TGTGCCAGCAGCTTGGGCTCTCTAGGCTACACCTTC.